One and the same sample provided the 30 T cell receptor beta chains below, sequenced in a study of T cell changes during pregnancy in multiple sclerosis. Clones were read by immunoSEQ multiplex PCR, and TCRdb kept only the in-frame ones, dropping some. The sample yields about 100,000 clones, about nine tenths seen once. The sequencing here drew on peripheral blood, taken after pregnancy. These receptors came from a female donor with multiple sclerosis, enrolled in a pregnancy study.

The V call is TRBV5-6, the J call TRBJ2-6; 9 positions match TRBD1. Trimming cost V 0 bases and J 4 bases; bases outside gene matches: 11. Germline V gene sequence: CDR1 SGHDT, CDR2 YYEEEE. This CDR3 contains 19 residues. The CDR3 spells CASSLGPTGGSSGANVLTF. CDR3 nucleotide sequence: TGTGCCAGCAGCTTGGGACCGACAGGGGGGTCTTCCGGGGCCAACGTCCTGACTTTC.

The chain has TRBV27 and TRBJ2-7, with D perhaps matching TRBD2 (5 bases). Trimming took off 2 bases at V and 1 base at J, with 9 bases between the two ends. CDR3 size: 14 residues. Germline CDR1 MNHEY, CDR2 SMNVEV (reference sequence). The CDR3: CASSLRTGSYEQYF. The CDR3 coding sequence is TGTGCCAGCAGTTTACGGACGGGATCCTACGAGCAGTACTTC.

The chain recombines TRBV4-1 with TRBJ2-1; 13 bases align to TRBD2. Germline CDR1 and CDR2: MGHRA and YSYEKL. The CDR3 is made up of 15 amino acids. The V and J ends lost 1 base and 8 bases, in that order; junction bases with no gene match: 2. The CDR3 nucleotides read TGCGCCAGCAGCCAAGTGACTAGCGGGAGGTATGAGCAGTTCTTC. It codes for CASSQVTSGRYEQFF.

The genes are TRBV6-5 and TRBJ1-1, with 7 bases aligning to TRBD1. CDR3 size: 15 residues. J gave up 3 bases and V 6 bases, and 10 bases lay outside the gene matches. Germline CDR1 reads MNHEY; CDR2 reads SVGAGI. Here the CDR3 DNA reads TGTGCCAGCAGCTCTGGGACAGAGGAGTACACTGAAGCTTTCTTT. Translating it yields CASSSGTEEYTEAFF.

The rearrangement joins TRBV18 to TRBJ2-7; the match to TRBD2 covers 7 bases. The V gene's germline CDR1 is KGHSH and CDR2 LQKENI. V shed 3 bases and J 3 bases; nucleotides not matched to a gene: 11. The CDR3 has 16 residues. CDR3 loop: CASSPRISRGNYEQYF. CDR3 sequence (DNA): TGTGCCAGCTCACCCCGAATATCGCGGGGGAACTACGAGCAGTACTTC.

The V call is TRBV19, the J call TRBJ1-5; TRBD1 matches 9 bases. This CDR3 comprises 17 residues. J lost 2 bases, V lost 2 bases, and 7 bases had no gene match. Germline loops: CDR1 LNHDA, CDR2 SQIVND (reference sequence). The CDR3 loop is CASSILTGGIGNQPQHF. In DNA, the CDR3 is TGTGCCAGTAGTATACTAACAGGGGGCATCGGCAATCAGCCCCAGCATTTT.

The genes are TRBV2 and TRBJ1-5; TRBD1 matches at 8 bases. The ends lost 5 bases at V and 4 bases at J; junction bases unmatched: 10. The CDR3 consists of 16 residues. CDR1 is SNHLY and CDR2 is FYNNEI in the germline V gene. CDR3 residues: CASSTPRDRLNQPQHF. The CDR3, as DNA: TGTGCCAGCAGTACCCCCCGGGACAGGCTTAATCAGCCCCAGCATTTT.

V gene TRBV7-2 combines with J gene TRBJ1-1; D is possibly TRBD1 (6 bases). Trimming stripped 1 base from V and 6 bases from J, with 12 bases between. The CDR3 runs 14 residues. Germline V gene sequence: CDR1 SGHTA, CDR2 FQGNSA. Here the CDR3 reads CASSLVQGMAEAFF. The CDR3 region has the DNA TGTGCCAGCAGCTTAGTACAGGGTATGGCTGAAGCTTTCTTT.

CDR3 in amino acids: CAWSLSTSVGTGANVLTF. In DNA form, the CDR3 reads TGTGCCTGGAGTCTCTCGACTAGCGTCGGGACTGGGGCCAACGTCCTGACTTTC. The chain recombines TRBV30 with TRBJ2-6, with TRBD2 matching 8 bases. This CDR3 spans 18 amino acids. Germline V lookup: CDR1 GTSNPN, CDR2 SVGIG (reference sequence). J was trimmed by 2 bases and V by 2 bases; bases with no gene match: 11. The full variable domain, its missing parts supplied by reference TRBV30 and TRBJ2-6, is SQTIHQWPATLVQPVGSPLSLECTVEGTSNPNLYWYRQAAGRGLQLLFYSVGIGQISSEVPQNLSASRPQDRQFILSSKKLLLSDSGFYLCAWSLSTSVGTGANVLTFGAGSRLTVL.

The chain links TRBV6-6 to TRBJ1-4, with 10 bases matching TRBD1. Trimming removed 2 bases from V and 8 bases from J; junction bases left unmatched: 8. The CDR3 extends over 16 amino acids. CDR1 and CDR2 (germline): MNHNY, SVGAGI (reference sequence). The CDR3 region has the DNA TGTGCCAGCAGTTACCCCCCGGACAGGGGGTACGAAAAACTGTTTTTT. This sequence encodes CASSYPPDRGYEKLFF.

The V call is TRBV5-1, the J call TRBJ2-1; unclear D gene. The CDR3 contains 17 residues. V lost 4 bases and J 7 bases, leaving 24 bases between the germline ends. In germline, CDR1 is SGHRS, CDR2 YFSETQ. The DNA for the CDR3 is TGCGCCAGCAGCCCCAACCTCCTTGCTGCCAGTACAAATGAGCAGTTCTTC. Its translation is CASSPNLLAASTNEQFF.

This clone was counted a single time. This sequence joins TRBV9 and TRBJ2-3, with 7 bases aligning to TRBD1. The CDR3 is 15 amino acids. Unmatched junction bases numbered 7, after V lost 4 bases and J lost 2 bases. Germline CDR1 is SGDLS and CDR2 is YYNGEE. This CDR3 reads CASSISQGYTDTQYF. The CDR3 nucleotides read TGTGCCAGCAGCATTTCACAGGGGTACACAGATACGCAGTATTTT.

The chain is built from TRBV15 and TRBJ1-1, with D possibly being TRBD1 (5 bases). The CDR3 runs 18 residues. V was pared by 0 bases and J by 1 base, with 18 bases between. Germline V CDR1 and CDR2: LNHNV, YYDKDF (reference sequence). CDR3 region: CATSRDPTSYRPNTEAFF. The CDR3 DNA sequence: TGTGCCACCAGCAGAGACCCTACCTCGTACAGGCCGAACACTGAAGCTTTCTTT. Combining the CDR3 with reference TRBV15 and TRBJ1-1 gives the whole variable domain DAMVIQNPRYQVTQFGKPVTLSCSQTLNHNVMYWYQQKSSQAPKLLFHYYDKDFNNEADTPDNFQSRRPNTSFCFLDIRSPGLGDTAMYLCATSRDPTSYRPNTEAFFGQGTRLTVV.

This chain connects TRBV18 to TRBJ2-7; D is unclear. V gave up 3 bases and J gave up 0 bases, with 9 bases separating them. Per the germline V gene, CDR1 is KGHSH and CDR2 is LQKENI. This CDR3 has 14 amino acids. CDR3 sequence (DNA): TGTGCCAGCTCACCGCAAAGCTACTCCTACGAGCAGTACTTC. Its protein is CASSPQSYSYEQYF.

The chain links TRBV5-4 to TRBJ2-5; D uncertain. V lost 0 bases to trimming and J lost 4 bases, with 10 bases between them. Germline V gives CDR1 SGHNT, CDR2 YYREEE (reference sequence). The CDR3 has 14 residues. This CDR3 is CASSLERAGETQYF. Here the CDR3 DNA reads TGTGCCAGCAGCTTGGAGCGCGCCGGAGAGACCCAGTACTTC. Full variable domain (rest looked up from reference TRBV5-4 and TRBJ2-5): ETGVTQSPTHLIKTRGQQVTLRCSSQSGHNTVSWYQQALGQGPQFIFQYYREEENGRGNFPPRFSGLQFPNYSSELNVNALELDDSALYLCASSLERAGETQYFGPGTRLLVL.

The rearrangement uses TRBV18 and TRBJ1-1; TRBD1 might be the D (6 bases). Per the germline V gene, CDR1 is KGHSH and CDR2 is LQKENI. This CDR3 comprises 14 residues. Trimming shortened V by 1 base and J by 8 bases, and 14 bases separated the two germline ends. CDR3 sequence reads: CASSPQAGTREAFF. Here the CDR3 DNA reads TGTGCCAGCTCACCACAGGCAGGGACAAGGGAAGCTTTCTTT.

V and J are TRBV18 and TRBJ2-5; the match to TRBD1 covers 10 bases. After removal of 6 bases from V and 4 bases from J, the junction contained 8 bases not matched to a gene. Per the germline V gene, CDR1 is KGHSH and CDR2 is LQKENI. This CDR3 has 15 amino acids. DNA for the CDR3: TGTGCCAGCTCGGCCGGGACAGGGGTTCTAGAGACCCAGTACTTC. Translating it yields CASSAGTGVLETQYF.

The gene calls are TRBV27 and TRBJ2-7, with 10 bases lining up with TRBD2. Germline trimming cut 3 bases from V and 6 bases from J; bases unmatched to any gene: 11. Per the germline V gene, CDR1 is MNHEY and CDR2 is SMNVEV (reference sequence). CDR3 size: 16 residues. The CDR3 reads CASSFSGRLSRGEQYF. CDR3 nucleotides: TGTGCCAGCAGTTTTAGCGGGAGGCTCAGTCGGGGCGAGCAGTACTTC.

V is TRBV6-1 and J is TRBJ2-7; 7 bases agree with TRBD1. CDR3 length: 14 residues. The germline gives CDR1 MNHNS, CDR2 SASEGT. The CDR3 nucleotides are TGTGCTATAGTCAGGGCAGGGGGCTCCTACGAGCAGTACTTC. This translates into CAIVRAGGSYEQYF.

The J gene is TRBJ2-1, the V gene TRBV12-5, with TRBD2 identical over 12 bases. Germline CDR1 reads LGHNT; CDR2 reads FRNRAP. V shed 6 bases and J 7 bases; nucleotides not matched to a gene: 16. The CDR3 has 18 amino acids. This CDR3 is CASGLAGGSFFFRNEQFF. The DNA for the CDR3 is TGTGCTAGTGGGCTAGCGGGGGGGTCCTTTTTCTTTCGAAATGAGCAGTTCTTC. The entire variable domain, with the rest obtained from reference TRBV12-5 and TRBJ2-1, is as follows: DARVTQTPRHKVTEMGQEVTMRCQPILGHNTVFWYRQTMMQGLELLAYFRNRAPLDDSGMPKDRFSAEMPDATLATLKIQPSEPRDSAVYFCASGLAGGSFFFRNEQFFGPGTRLTVL.

The chain employs TRBV7-9 and TRBJ1-2, with a tentative D call TRBD1 (5 bases). V lost 1 base and J lost 12, with 24 bases in between. Germline values: CDR1 SEHNR, CDR2 FQNEAQ (reference sequence). The CDR3 contains 16 residues. CDR3 protein: CASSLVGRGPNSEDTF. The CDR3 DNA follows: TGTGCCAGCAGCTTAGTCGGGCGGGGACCTAACTCAGAGGACACCTTC.

V and J are TRBV4-2 and TRBJ2-1; D is unclear. Per the germline V gene, CDR1 is LGHNA and CDR2 is YNFKEQ. V was pared by 0 bases and J by 0 bases, with 12 bases between. The CDR3 consists of 17 residues. CDR3 loop: CASSQDNGGTSYNEQFF. DNA of the CDR3: TGTGCCAGCAGCCAAGATAATGGCGGAACCTCCTACAATGAGCAGTTCTTC.

Sample share makes this clone medium-sized. In the same sample, other DNA sequences code for this CDR3. The gene calls are TRBV27 and TRBJ1-1, with a weak D call TRBD1 (5 bases). This CDR3 has 14 amino acids. The V end was cut by 0 bases, the J end by 5 bases, with 10 bases between. CDR1 MNHEY and CDR2 SMNVEV come from the germline V gene (reference sequence). The DNA for the CDR3 is TGTGCCAGCAGTTTATCAAGGGGAGGAACTGAAGCTTTCTTT. Its protein is CASSLSRGGTEAFF.

The chain joins TRBV19 to TRBJ2-5; 7 nucleotides agree with TRBD1. V lost 5 bases and J lost 5; bases outside the gene matches: 8. Germline V lookup: CDR1 LNHDA, CDR2 SQIVND (reference sequence). There are 14 residues in the CDR3. The CDR3 loop reads CASSHGDREETQYF. Here the CDR3 DNA reads TGTGCCAGTAGTCACGGAGACAGGGAGGAGACCCAGTACTTC.

This clone was counted only a few times. The genes are TRBV7-2 and TRBJ2-1; TRBD2 aligns across 9 bases. V shed 1 base, J shed 10 bases, and the junction held 11 bases outside the gene matches. The CDR3 covers 16 residues. Germline V gene data show CDR1 as SGHTA and CDR2 as FQGNSA. The CDR3 reads CASSLVGGRAPDEQFF. CDR3 bases: TGTGCCAGCAGCTTAGTCGGCGGGAGGGCCCCCGACGAGCAGTTCTTC.

This chain uses TRBV10-3 with TRBJ2-5; D perhaps matches TRBD1 (6 bases). The CDR3 runs to 12 residues. Germline V gene sequence: CDR1 ENHRY, CDR2 SYGVKD. V dropped 6 bases and J dropped 7 bases, with 12 bases sitting between them. CDR3 coding DNA: TGTGCCATCAGACAGGGCTTTGGGACCCAGTACTTC. Translation: CAIRQGFGTQYF.

The chain couples TRBV15 to TRBJ1-5, with a tentative D call TRBD1 (5 bases). Germline CDR1 LNHNV, CDR2 YYDKDF (reference sequence). This CDR3 contains 14 residues. V gave up 9 bases and J gave up 3 bases, with 15 bases separating them. CDR3 sequence reads: CATSDRVSNQPQHF. CDR3 bases: TGTGCCACGTCTGACAGAGTCTCCAATCAGCCCCAGCATTTT.

The chain is built from TRBV4-3 and TRBJ1-4; D is possibly TRBD1 (5 bases). This CDR3 has 15 amino acids. V was clipped by 1 base and J by 4 bases, with 10 bases between them. Germline CDR1 and CDR2: LGHNA and YSLEER. The chain's CDR3 is CASSQVRQGNEKLFF. The CDR3 DNA follows: TGCGCCAGCAGCCAAGTTAGGCAGGGTAATGAAAAACTGTTTTTT.

V is TRBV5-6 and J is TRBJ1-2, with 8 bases lining up with TRBD1. The CDR3 is made up of 14 amino acids. J gave up 5 bases and V 3 bases, and 6 bases lay outside the gene matches. Germline V gives CDR1 SGHDT, CDR2 YYEEEE. CDR3 protein: CASSSGQGNYGYTF. For the CDR3, the DNA is TGTGCCAGCAGCTCAGGACAGGGTAATTATGGCTACACCTTC. The whole variable domain, filled in from reference TRBV5-6 and TRBJ1-2, reads DAGVTQSPTHLIKTRGQQVTLRCSPKSGHDTVSWYQQALGQGPQFIFQYYEEEERQRGNFPDRFSGHQFPNYSSELNVNALLLGDSALYLCASSSGQGNYGYTFGSGTRLTVV.

This clone was seen once. The gene calls are TRBV29-1 and TRBJ1-1, with D tentatively TRBD1 (6 bases). The germline gives CDR1 SQVTM, CDR2 ANQGSEA. The CDR3 runs to 13 residues. The V end lost 4 bases, the J end lost 4 bases, and 13 bases lay between the germline ends. The CDR3 loop reads CSVAGGLGTEAFF. The CDR3 coding sequence is TGCAGCGTTGCCGGGGGGCTGGGCACTGAAGCTTTCTTT. Filled out from reference TRBV29-1 and TRBJ1-1, the complete variable domain reads SAVISQKPSRDICQRGTSLTIQCQVDSQVTMMFWYRQQPGQSLTLIATANQGSEATYESGFVIDKFPISRPNLTFSTLTVSNMSPEDSSIYLCSVAGGLGTEAFFGQGTRLTVV.